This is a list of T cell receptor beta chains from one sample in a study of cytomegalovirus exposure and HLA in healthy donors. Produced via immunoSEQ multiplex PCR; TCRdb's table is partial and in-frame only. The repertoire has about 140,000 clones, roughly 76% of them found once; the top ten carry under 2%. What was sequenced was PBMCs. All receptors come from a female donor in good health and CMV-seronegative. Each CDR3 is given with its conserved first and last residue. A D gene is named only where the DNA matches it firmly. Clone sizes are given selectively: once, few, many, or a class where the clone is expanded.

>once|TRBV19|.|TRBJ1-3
CASKTEGVNSGNTIYF
TGTGCCAGCAAGACCGAGGGGGTGAACTCTGGAAACACCATATATTTT
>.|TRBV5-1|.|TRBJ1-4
CASSPSHDRYNEKLFF
TGCGCCAGCAGCCCCTCACATGACAGATATAATGAAAAACTGTTTTTT
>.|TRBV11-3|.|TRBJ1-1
CASSMTGLNTEAFF
TGTGCCAGCAGCATGACAGGTTTGAACACTGAAGCTTTCTTT
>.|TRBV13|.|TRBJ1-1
CASSLRQGNTEAFF
TGTGCCAGCAGCTTACGGCAGGGGAACACTGAAGCTTTCTTT
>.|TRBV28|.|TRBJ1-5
CASSRGGPSNQPQHF
TGTGCCAGCAGTAGAGGAGGACCTAGCAATCAGCCCCAGCATTTT
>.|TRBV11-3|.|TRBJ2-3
CANSFEAGFTDTQYF
TGTGCCAACAGCTTTGAAGCGGGCTTCACAGATACGCAGTATTTT
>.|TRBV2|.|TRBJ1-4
CASTSHRTNEKLFF
TGTGCCAGCACGTCTCACAGGACCAATGAAAAACTGTTTTTT
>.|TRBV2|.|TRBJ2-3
CASSSSTDTQYF
TGTGCCAGCAGCTCTAGCACAGATACGCAGTATTTT
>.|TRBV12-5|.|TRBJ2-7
CASGLVRRSEERDYEQYF
TGTGCTAGTGGTTTGGTCAGGCGGAGTGAGGAGAGGGACTACGAGCAGTACTTC
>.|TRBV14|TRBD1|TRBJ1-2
CASSHGTRTDRVRGYTF
TGTGCCAGCAGCCACGGAACCCGGACCGACAGGGTTAGGGGCTACACCTTC
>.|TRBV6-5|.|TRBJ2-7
CASSEQDGYYEQYF
TGTGCCAGCAGTGAACAGGACGGATACTACGAGCAGTACTTC
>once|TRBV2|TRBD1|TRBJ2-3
CATAGTGTDTQYF
TGTGCCACCGCCGGGACAGGGACAGATACGCAGTATTTT
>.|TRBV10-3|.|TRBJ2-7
CAISESVGGPLDYEQYF
TGTGCCATCAGTGAGTCGGTGGGGGGGCCCCTCGACTACGAGCAGTACTTC
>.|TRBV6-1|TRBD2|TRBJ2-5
CASSEEVSGSETQYF
TGTGCCAGCAGTGAAGAAGTTAGCGGGAGTGAGACCCAGTACTTC
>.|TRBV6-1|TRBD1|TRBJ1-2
CASSDQPGQGRGYTF
TGTGCCAGCAGTGACCAACCAGGACAGGGGAGAGGCTACACCTTC
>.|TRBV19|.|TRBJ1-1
CASSPAGVLNTEAFF
TGTGCCAGTAGCCCGGCAGGGGTCCTGAACACTGAAGCTTTCTTT
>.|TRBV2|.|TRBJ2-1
CAITPGFGEQFF
TGTGCCATCACCCCGGGGTTTGGTGAGCAGTTCTTC
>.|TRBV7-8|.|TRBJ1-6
CASSPGRGGNSPLHF
TGTGCCAGCAGTCCGGGCCGCGGAGGGAATTCACCCCTCCACTTT
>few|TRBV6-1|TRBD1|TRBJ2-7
CASSEQAGTGSYEQYF
TGTGCCAGCAGTGAACAGGCCGGGACAGGGTCCTACGAGCAGTACTTC
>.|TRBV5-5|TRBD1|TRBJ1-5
CASSSSMTGGGQPQHF
TGTGCCAGCAGCTCGAGTATGACAGGGGGCGGTCAGCCCCAGCATTTT
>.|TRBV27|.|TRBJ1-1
CASSSQGNTEAFF
TGTGCCAGCAGTTCGCAGGGGAACACTGAAGCTTTCTTT
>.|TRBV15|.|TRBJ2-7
CATREGAHEQYF
TGTGCCACCAGGGAGGGGGCCCACGAGCAGTACTTC
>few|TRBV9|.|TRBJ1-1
CASSGSAGGGSRTEAFF
TGTGCCAGCAGCGGATCGGCGGGGGGGGGCTCCCGCACTGAAGCTTTCTTT
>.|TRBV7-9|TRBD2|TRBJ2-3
CASSPPGGPPVEYF
TGTGCCAGCAGCCCACCGGGGGGACCCCCTGTGGAGTATTTT
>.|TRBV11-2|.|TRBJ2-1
CASSLFPGGAHYNEQFF
TGTGCCAGCAGCTTATTCCCTGGAGGGGCGCATTACAATGAGCAGTTCTTC